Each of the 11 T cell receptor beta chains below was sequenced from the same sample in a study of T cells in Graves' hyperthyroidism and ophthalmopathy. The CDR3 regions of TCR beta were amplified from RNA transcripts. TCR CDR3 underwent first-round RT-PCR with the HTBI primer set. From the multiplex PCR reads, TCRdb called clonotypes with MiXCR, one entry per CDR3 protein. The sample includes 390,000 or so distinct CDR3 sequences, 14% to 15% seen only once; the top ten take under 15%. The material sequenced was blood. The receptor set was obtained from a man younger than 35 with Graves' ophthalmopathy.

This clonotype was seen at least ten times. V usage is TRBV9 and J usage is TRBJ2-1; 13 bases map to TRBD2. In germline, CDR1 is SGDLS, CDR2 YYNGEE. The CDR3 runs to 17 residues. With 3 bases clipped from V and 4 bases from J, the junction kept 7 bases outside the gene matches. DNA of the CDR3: TGTGCCAGCAGCGACAGCTGGACTAGCGGGAGTTACAATGAGCAGTTCTTC. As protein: CASSDSWTSGSYNEQFF.

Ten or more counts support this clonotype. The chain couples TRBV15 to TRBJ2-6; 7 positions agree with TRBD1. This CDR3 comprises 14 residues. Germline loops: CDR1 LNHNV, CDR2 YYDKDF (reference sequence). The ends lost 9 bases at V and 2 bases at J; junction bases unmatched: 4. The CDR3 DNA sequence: TGTGCCACTTCTCAGGGGGCTGGGGCCAACGTCCTGACTTTC. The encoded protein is CATSQGAGANVLTF.

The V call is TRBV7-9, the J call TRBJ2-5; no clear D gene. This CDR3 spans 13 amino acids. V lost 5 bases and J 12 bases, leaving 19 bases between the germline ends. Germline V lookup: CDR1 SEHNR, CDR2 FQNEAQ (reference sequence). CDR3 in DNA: TGTGCCAGCAGCAGCGAGGCCTACTGGAGTGAGTACTTC. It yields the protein CASSSEAYWSEYF.

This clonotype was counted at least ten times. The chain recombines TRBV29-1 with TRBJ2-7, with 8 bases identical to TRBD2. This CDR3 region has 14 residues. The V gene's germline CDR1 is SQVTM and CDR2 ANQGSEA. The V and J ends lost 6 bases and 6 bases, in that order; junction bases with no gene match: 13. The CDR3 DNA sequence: TGCAGCGTCCGAAAGGCTAGCGGGCTGGTCGAGCAGTACTTC. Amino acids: CSVRKASGLVEQYF.

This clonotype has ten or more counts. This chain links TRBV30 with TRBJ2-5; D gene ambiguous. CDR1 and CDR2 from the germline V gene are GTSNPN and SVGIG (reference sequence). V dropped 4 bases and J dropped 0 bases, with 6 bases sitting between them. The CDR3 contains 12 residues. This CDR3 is CAWNGYQETQYF. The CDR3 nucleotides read TGTGCCTGGAATGGGTACCAAGAGACCCAGTACTTC.

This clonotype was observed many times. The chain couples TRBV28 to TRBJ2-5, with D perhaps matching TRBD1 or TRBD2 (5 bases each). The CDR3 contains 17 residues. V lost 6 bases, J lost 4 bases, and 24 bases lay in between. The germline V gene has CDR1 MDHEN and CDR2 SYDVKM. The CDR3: CASRSVGVPRDGETQYF. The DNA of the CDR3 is TGTGCCAGCAGATCCGTGGGGGTCCCACGGGACGGAGAGACCCAGTACTTC.

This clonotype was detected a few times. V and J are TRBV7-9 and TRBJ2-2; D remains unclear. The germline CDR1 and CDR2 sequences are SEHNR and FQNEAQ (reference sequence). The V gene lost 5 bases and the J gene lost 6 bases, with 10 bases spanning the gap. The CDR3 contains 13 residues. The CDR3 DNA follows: TGTGCCAGCAGCCATAGCTATTCCGGGGAGCTGTTTTTT. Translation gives CASSHSYSGELFF.

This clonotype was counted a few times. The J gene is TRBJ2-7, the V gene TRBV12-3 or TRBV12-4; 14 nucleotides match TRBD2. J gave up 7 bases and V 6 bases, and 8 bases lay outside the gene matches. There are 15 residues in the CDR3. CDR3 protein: CASSPGLAGVFEQYF. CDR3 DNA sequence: TGTGCCAGCAGCCCGGGACTAGCGGGAGTGTTTGAGCAGTACTTC.

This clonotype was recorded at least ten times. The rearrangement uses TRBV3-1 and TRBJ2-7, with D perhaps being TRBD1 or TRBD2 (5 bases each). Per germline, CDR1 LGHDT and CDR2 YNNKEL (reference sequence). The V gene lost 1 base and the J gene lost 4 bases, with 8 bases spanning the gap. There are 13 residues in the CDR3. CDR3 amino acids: CASSQGEGYEQYF. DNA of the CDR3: TGTGCCAGCAGCCAAGGAGAGGGGTACGAGCAGTACTTC.

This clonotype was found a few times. The CDR3 reads CASRPGTGIVDEQFF. The CDR3 coding sequence is TGTGCCAGCAGACCTGGGACAGGGATTGTAGATGAGCAGTTCTTC. The V and J genes are TRBV6-1 and TRBJ2-1, with 9 nucleotides matching TRBD1. Trimming removed 6 bases from V and 8 bases from J; junction bases left unmatched: 11. The CDR3 covers 15 residues. Germline assignment: CDR1 MNHNS and CDR2 SASEGT.

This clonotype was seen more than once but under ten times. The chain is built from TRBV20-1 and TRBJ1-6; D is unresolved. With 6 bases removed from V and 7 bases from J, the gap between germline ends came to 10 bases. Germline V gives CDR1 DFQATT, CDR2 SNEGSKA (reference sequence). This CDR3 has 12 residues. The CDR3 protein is CSASAANSPLHF. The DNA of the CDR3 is TGCAGTGCAAGTGCAGCCAATTCACCCCTCCACTTT.